This T cell receptor (beta chain) stems from a study of T cell responses to AZD1222 COVID-19 vaccine. Points from the study as a whole: With two AZD1222 doses given, Spike-specific TCR breadth and depth both rose. Most donors were white British and more were female, and clonal diversity was possibly underestimated. Only after the peak T cell response were repertoires sampled.

Sequencing used immunoSEQ multiplex PCR; TCRdb keeps in-frame clones, though not all of them. The sample lists about 110,000 clones, 90% to 95% occurring once. About this clone: The antigen remains unidentified.

The CDR3 covers 13 residues. Trimming pared 8 bases from V and 8 bases from J, leaving 13 bases between. CDR1 and CDR2 from the germline V gene are LNHDA and SQIVND (reference sequence). The source is an adult in good health. This specimen consisted of peripheral blood, obtained on day 0 of AZD1222 vaccination. The chain joins TRBV19 to TRBJ1-6, with unresolved D. Here the CDR3 reads CASHGRSDSPLHF. The CDR3 DNA follows: TGTGCCAGTCACGGGAGAAGTGATTCACCCCTCCACTTT. The full variable domain, rest sourced from reference TRBV19 and TRBJ1-6, is DGGITQSPKYLFRKEGQNVTLSCEQNLNHDAMYWYRQDPGQGLRLIYYSQIVNDFQKGDIAEGYSVSREKKESFPLTVTSAQKNPTAFYLCASHGRSDSPLHFGNGTRLTVT.